The next 15 T cell receptor beta chains were all read from a single sample in a study of blood T cell repertoires in COVID-19. The assay was immunoSEQ multiplex PCR, and TCRdb's table has in-frame clones only and misses some. Of 310,000 or so clones in the sample, roughly 86% are singletons; the top ten hold just under 9%. Sequencing was done on a sample of PBMCs or T cells enriched from blood (not recorded which). Receptor source: a young woman who had recovered from COVID-19.

The genes are TRBV28 and TRBJ2-1; D perhaps matches TRBD2 (5 bases). The V gene lost 0 bases and the J gene lost 10 bases, with 13 bases spanning the gap. The CDR3 is 14 residues long. Germline V gene data show CDR1 as MDHEN and CDR2 as SYDVKM. DNA of the CDR3: TGTGCCAGCAGTTTATGGACCCTAGCATCCGAGCAGTTCTTC. Translated: CASSLWTLASEQFF.

The chain joins TRBV3-1 (or the pseudogene TRBV3-2) to TRBJ1-3; 7 positions agree with TRBD1. The germline V gene encodes CDR1 LGHDT and CDR2 YNNKEL (reference sequence). J gave up 0 bases and V 3 bases, and 8 bases lay outside the gene matches. The CDR3 runs 17 residues. CDR3 amino acids: CASSHLQGPYSGNTIYF. For the CDR3, the DNA is TGTGCCAGCAGCCATTTACAGGGGCCCTACTCTGGAAACACCATATATTTT.

The gene calls are TRBV12-5 and TRBJ1-1, with 7 nucleotides matching TRBD1. CDR3 length equals 17 residues. Trimming removed 1 base from V and 4 bases from J; junction bases left unmatched: 12. Germline lookup yields CDR1 LGHNT and CDR2 FRNRAP. In DNA form, the CDR3 reads TGTGCTAGTGGTTTGGACCGGAAACAGGGGAGAGGCACTGAAGCTTTCTTT. It specifies CASGLDRKQGRGTEAFF. Using reference TRBV12-5 and TRBJ1-1 for the parts outside the CDR3, the full variable domain is DARVTQTPRHKVTEMGQEVTMRCQPILGHNTVFWYRQTMMQGLELLAYFRNRAPLDDSGMPKDRFSAEMPDATLATLKIQPSEPRDSAVYFCASGLDRKQGRGTEAFFGQGTRLTVV.

The V gene is TRBV5-1, the J gene TRBJ2-5, with D unresolved. This CDR3 region has 14 residues. CDR1 is SGHRS and CDR2 is YFSETQ in the germline V gene. Trimming pared 1 base from V and 5 bases from J, leaving 12 bases between. CDR3 residues: CASSLTSPSETQYF. CDR3 coding DNA: TGCGCCAGCAGCTTGACTTCTCCTTCGGAGACCCAGTACTTC.

The chain joins TRBV30 to TRBJ2-5; D perhaps matches TRBD2 (5 bases). The CDR3 sequence is 12 residues long. In germline, CDR1 is GTSNPN, CDR2 SVGIG (reference sequence). Trimming pared 5 bases from V and 4 bases from J, leaving 11 bases between. Here the CDR3 DNA reads TGTGCCTGGTGTGGAGGATCAGAGACCCAGTACTTC. Its protein product is CAWCGGSETQYF.

The gene calls are TRBV5-1 and TRBJ2-7; possible D gene TRBD2, 5 bases. This CDR3 contains 15 residues. With 3 bases removed from V and 5 bases from J, the gap between germline ends came to 18 bases. CDR1 SGHRS and CDR2 YFSETQ come from the germline V gene. In nucleotides, the CDR3 is TGCGCCAGCAGCTCCGGGGTTCGGCTGTCCGACGAGCAGTACTTC. Amino acid sequence: CASSSGVRLSDEQYF.

The rearrangement links TRBV2 to TRBJ1-2, with TRBD1 identical over 9 bases. The germline CDR1 and CDR2 sequences are SNHLY and FYNNEI. This CDR3 spans 12 amino acids. The V segment lost 9 bases and the J segment 4 bases; nucleotides outside the gene matches: 3. CDR3 coding DNA: TGTGCCAGGCCGACAGGGGGCTATGGCTACACCTTC. Translation gives CARPTGGYGYTF.

The rearrangement joins TRBV7-3 to TRBJ1-2; tentatively, D is TRBD1 (6 bases). CDR1 is SGHTA and CDR2 is FQGTGA in the germline V gene. This CDR3 region has 13 residues. V was trimmed by 5 bases and J by 6 bases, leaving 13 bases between them. The CDR3, as DNA: TGTGCCAGCAGCGAAACAGGGAGGGATGGCTACACCTTC. This codes for CASSETGRDGYTF. The entire variable domain, with the rest obtained from reference TRBV7-3 and TRBJ1-2, is as follows: GAGVSQTPSNKVTEKGKYVELRCDPISGHTALYWYRQSLGQGPEFLIYFQGTGAADDSGLPNDRFFAVRPEGSVSTLKIQRTERGDSAVYLCASSETGRDGYTFGSGTRLTVV.

This chain uses TRBV29-1 with TRBJ1-3; 7 nucleotides align to TRBD1. Germline V gene sequence: CDR1 SQVTM, CDR2 ANQGSEA. The J segment lost 1 base and the V segment lost 7 bases, leaving 4 bases of the junction unmatched. This CDR3 is 13 amino acids long. CDR3 DNA: TGCAGCGCCGTGACAGGGTCTGGAAACACCATATATTTT. It is translated as CSAVTGSGNTIYF. Filled out from reference TRBV29-1 and TRBJ1-3, the complete variable domain reads SAVISQKPSRDICQRGTSLTIQCQVDSQVTMMFWYRQQPGQSLTLIATANQGSEATYESGFVIDKFPISRPNLTFSTLTVSNMSPEDSSIYLCSAVTGSGNTIYFGEGSWLTVV.

This chain uses TRBV5-1 with TRBJ1-2; D perhaps matches TRBD1 (6 bases). The CDR3 contains 14 residues. The germline V and J ends were trimmed by 7 bases and 0 bases, with 13 bases remaining between them. The germline V gene encodes CDR1 SGHRS and CDR2 YFSETQ. The DNA for the CDR3 is TGCGCCAGCGGATACAGGGAATCTAACTATGGCTACACCTTC. It yields the protein CASGYRESNYGYTF. Full variable domain (remainder filled in from reference TRBV5-1 and TRBJ1-2): KAGVTQTPRYLIKTRGQQVTLSCSPISGHRSVSWYQQTPGQGLQFLFEYFSETQRNKGNFPGRFSGRQFSNSRSEMNVSTLELGDSALYLCASGYRESNYGYTFGSGTRLTVV.

This clone was observed once. The V call is TRBV5-1, the J call TRBJ1-2; possibly TRBD1 for D (6 bases). The germline gives CDR1 SGHRS, CDR2 YFSETQ. The germline V and J ends were trimmed by 5 bases and 4 bases, with 18 bases remaining between them. This CDR3 comprises 15 residues. CDR3 loop: CASSSDQQGGYGYTF. DNA of the CDR3: TGCGCCAGCAGTTCCGATCAACAGGGTGGCTATGGCTACACCTTC.

V is TRBV3-1 (or the pseudogene TRBV3-2) and J is TRBJ1-2; D is uncertain. This CDR3 spans 14 amino acids. CDR1 is LGHDT, CDR2 YNNKEL, per germline (reference sequence). V was clipped by 0 bases and J by 2 bases, with 7 bases between them. In DNA, the CDR3 is TGTGCCAGCAGCCAAGACCTAAGAAACTATGGCTACACCTTC. This codes for CASSQDLRNYGYTF.

The J gene is TRBJ1-6, the V gene TRBV5-4; TRBD1 matches 8 bases. Germline CDR1 reads SGHNT; CDR2 reads YYREEE (reference sequence). The CDR3 totals 16 residues. Trimming at V came to 4 bases and at J to 6 bases, leaving 9 bases not matched to a gene. The CDR3 nucleotides read TGTGCCAGCAGCGCGAACCAGGGGGCAGGTAATTCACCCCTCCACTTT. As protein: CASSANQGAGNSPLHF.

This clone was recorded only once. The chain recombines TRBV7-6 with TRBJ2-1, with D possibly being TRBD1 (5 bases). V lost 5 bases, J lost 0 bases, and 14 bases lay in between. Germline loops: CDR1 SGHVS, CDR2 FNYEAQ. This CDR3 has 16 residues. This chain's CDR3 is CASSPPRQSSYNEQFF. The CDR3 DNA reads as TGTGCCAGCAGCCCACCCCGACAGAGCTCCTACAATGAGCAGTTCTTC.

The rearrangement joins TRBV6-1 to TRBJ2-7; D might be TRBD1 (6 bases). Germline-derived CDR1 and CDR2 are MNHNS and SASEGT. The CDR3 extends over 14 amino acids. The V gene lost 0 bases and the J gene lost 5 bases, with 11 bases spanning the gap. This chain's CDR3 is CASSEADRFHEQYF. CDR3 in DNA: TGTGCCAGCAGTGAAGCGGACAGATTCCACGAGCAGTACTTC.